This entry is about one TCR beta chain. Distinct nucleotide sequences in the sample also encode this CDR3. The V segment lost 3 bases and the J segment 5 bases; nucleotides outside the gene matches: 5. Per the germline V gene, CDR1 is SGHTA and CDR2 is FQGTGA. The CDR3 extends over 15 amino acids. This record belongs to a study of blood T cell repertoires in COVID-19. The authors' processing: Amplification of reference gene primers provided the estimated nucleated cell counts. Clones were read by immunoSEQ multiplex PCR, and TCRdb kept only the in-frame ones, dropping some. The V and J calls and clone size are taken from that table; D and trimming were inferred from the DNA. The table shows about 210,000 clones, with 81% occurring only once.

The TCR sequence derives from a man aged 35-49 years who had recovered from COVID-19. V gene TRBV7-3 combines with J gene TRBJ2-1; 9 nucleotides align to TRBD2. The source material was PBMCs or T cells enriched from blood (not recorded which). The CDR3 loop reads CASSFSGSTNNEQFF. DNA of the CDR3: TGTGCCAGCAGCTTTAGCGGGAGCACCAACAATGAGCAGTTCTTC.